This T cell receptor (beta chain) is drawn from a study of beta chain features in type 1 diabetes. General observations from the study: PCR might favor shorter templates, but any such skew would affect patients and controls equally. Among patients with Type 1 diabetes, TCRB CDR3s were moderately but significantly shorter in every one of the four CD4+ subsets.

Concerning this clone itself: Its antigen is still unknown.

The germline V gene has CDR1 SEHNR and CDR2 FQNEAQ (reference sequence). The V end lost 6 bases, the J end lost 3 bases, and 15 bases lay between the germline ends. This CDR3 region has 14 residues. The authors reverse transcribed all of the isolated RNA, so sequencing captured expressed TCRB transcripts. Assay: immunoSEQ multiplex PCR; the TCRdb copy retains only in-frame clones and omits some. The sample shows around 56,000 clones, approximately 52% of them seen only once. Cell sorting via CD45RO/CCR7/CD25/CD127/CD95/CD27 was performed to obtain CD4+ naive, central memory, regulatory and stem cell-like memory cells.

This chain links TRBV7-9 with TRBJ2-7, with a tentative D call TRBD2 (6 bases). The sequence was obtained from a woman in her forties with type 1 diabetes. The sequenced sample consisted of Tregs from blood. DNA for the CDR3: TGTGCCAGCAGGGCATCGGGACTCCTCTACGAGCAGTACTTC. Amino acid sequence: CASRASGLLYEQYF.